These 13 T cell receptor beta chains share one sample of origin, sequenced in a study of beta chain features in type 1 diabetes. Overall study findings and caveats: Moderate yet significant TCRB CDR3 shortening was seen in Type 1 diabetes patients in all four CD4+ subsets.

Reverse transcribing all isolated RNA meant expressed TCRB transcripts were sequenced. The assay was immunoSEQ multiplex PCR, and TCRdb's table has in-frame clones only and misses some. In the table there are roughly 340,000 clones, approximately 15% of which are singletons. These receptors lack a known antigen. Source material: naive CD4+ T cells from blood. These receptors originate from a woman younger than 35 with type 1 diabetes.

This clone has only one observation. The genes are TRBV18 and TRBJ1-1, with D tentatively TRBD1 (6 bases). The CDR3 is 15 residues long. Trimming took 3 bases from V and 1 from J, leaving 12 bases between them. The V gene's germline CDR1 is KGHSH and CDR2 LQKENI. Here the CDR3 reads CASSPGGAENTEAFF. In DNA form, the CDR3 reads TGTGCCAGCTCACCGGGGGGGGCTGAGAACACTGAAGCTTTCTTT.

The chain employs TRBV7-2 and TRBJ2-3; no clear D gene. Germline V lookup: CDR1 SGHTA, CDR2 FQGNSA. The CDR3 covers 12 residues. Trimming took off 4 bases at V and 5 bases at J, with 7 bases between the two ends. The CDR3: CASSSEVDTQYF. The CDR3 bases are TGTGCCAGCAGCTCCGAGGTAGATACGCAGTATTTT.

This chain joins TRBV15 and TRBJ2-5; the D is unclear. The germline V gene has CDR1 LNHNV and CDR2 YYDKDF (reference sequence). V shed 5 bases and J shed 4 bases, with 11 bases lying between them. The CDR3 has 13 residues. The CDR3 sequence: CATSHDTRETQYF. CDR3 in DNA: TGTGCCACCAGCCATGACACGAGAGAGACCCAGTACTTC.

The chain joins TRBV20-1 to TRBJ2-7; D gene uncertain. Germline lookup yields CDR1 DFQATT and CDR2 SNEGSKA (reference sequence). V lost 6 bases to trimming and J lost 6 bases, with 12 bases between them. The CDR3 spans 11 residues. The CDR3 nucleotides are TGCAGTGCCGGCAGAGGTGGCGAGCAGTACTTC. Protein product: CSAGRGGEQYF.

This clone appeared a few times. This chain links TRBV7-2 with TRBJ2-7, with a tentative D call TRBD2 (6 bases). The CDR3 runs to 15 residues. From germline, CDR1 is SGHTA and CDR2 FQGNSA. Trimming stripped 5 bases from V and 7 bases from J, with 21 bases between. CDR3 loop: CASSPTGESRGEQYF. The CDR3 nucleotides read TGTGCCAGCAGCCCCACGGGGGAGTCCCGGGGAGAGCAGTACTTC.

This chain joins TRBV18 and TRBJ2-3; 9 bases map to TRBD2. CDR3 length: 14 residues. Germline trimming cut 4 bases from V and 5 bases from J; bases unmatched to any gene: 4. The germline gives CDR1 KGHSH, CDR2 LQKENI. The CDR3 protein is CASSLAGAEDTQYF. CDR3 coding DNA: TGTGCCAGCTCACTAGCGGGAGCTGAAGATACGCAGTATTTT.

CDR3 region: CASSYPGQPYEQYV. The CDR3 nucleotides read TGTGCCAGCAGCTACCCCGGACAGCCCTACGAGCAGTACGTC. The J gene is TRBJ2-7, the V gene TRBV7-9; D is perhaps TRBD1 (6 bases). V was pared by 4 bases and J by 2 bases, with 12 bases between. Germline CDR1 and CDR2: SEHNR and FQNEAQ (reference sequence). The CDR3 length is 14 residues.

In its sample, this clone was seen a few times. The V gene is TRBV11-3, the J gene TRBJ2-3; 14 positions match TRBD2. CDR3 length: 19 amino acids. V lost 3 bases, J lost 2 bases, and 10 bases stayed unmatched. The V gene's germline CDR1 is SGHNT and CDR2 YENEEA. The CDR3 reads CASSFGTSGSRGPTDTQYF. CDR3 in DNA: TGTGCCAGCAGCTTCGGGACTAGCGGGAGTAGAGGGCCCACAGATACGCAGTATTTT.

This clone showed up just a few times. The chain couples TRBV5-1 to TRBJ2-5, with 10 positions matching TRBD2. V shed 0 bases and J 2 bases; nucleotides not matched to a gene: 7. Per germline, CDR1 SGHRS and CDR2 YFSETQ. This CDR3 comprises 17 residues. In DNA, the CDR3 is TGCGCCAGCAGCTTGGGCAGCGGGAGGGCCGATCAAGAGACCCAGTACTTC. Translated, it gives CASSLGSGRADQETQYF.

The chain combines TRBV5-6 with TRBJ2-1, with TRBD1 matching 11 bases. CDR1 SGHDT and CDR2 YYEEEE come from the germline V gene. The CDR3 covers 14 residues. With 4 bases clipped from V and 7 bases from J, the junction kept 4 bases outside the gene matches. CDR3: CASSRGQGANEQFF. CDR3 nucleotide sequence: TGTGCCAGCAGCCGCGGACAGGGGGCGAATGAGCAGTTCTTC.

This clone has just one count. This chain uses TRBV6-5 with TRBJ2-7; D is perhaps TRBD1 (5 bases). The ends were cut back, 5 bases at V and 2 bases at J, with 16 bases in the middle. The CDR3 covers 15 residues. Germline assignment: CDR1 MNHEY and CDR2 SVGAGI. The CDR3 region has the DNA TGTGCCAGCAGTCCCCGGGCAGGGCTTACCTACGAGCAGTACTTC. Translating gives CASSPRAGLTYEQYF.

The V call is TRBV11-2, the J call TRBJ2-1; tentative D call: TRBD2 (6 bases). This CDR3 has 14 residues. CDR1 is SGHAT and CDR2 is FQNNGV in the germline V gene. V shed 2 bases and J shed 3 bases, with 8 bases lying between them. The CDR3 is CASSLSRDYNEQFF. CDR3 sequence (DNA): TGTGCCAGCAGCTTATCGCGGGACTACAATGAGCAGTTCTTC.

The chain has TRBV11-2 and TRBJ2-4; 11 bases are shared with TRBD2. The CDR3 loop spans 17 amino acids. Germline V gene sequence: CDR1 SGHAT, CDR2 FQNNGV. Unmatched junction bases numbered 9, after V lost 1 base and J lost 7 bases. The CDR3 loop is CASSLGLAGGSRNIQYF. The CDR3, as DNA: TGTGCCAGCAGCTTAGGGCTAGCGGGGGGCTCTCGGAACATTCAGTACTTC.